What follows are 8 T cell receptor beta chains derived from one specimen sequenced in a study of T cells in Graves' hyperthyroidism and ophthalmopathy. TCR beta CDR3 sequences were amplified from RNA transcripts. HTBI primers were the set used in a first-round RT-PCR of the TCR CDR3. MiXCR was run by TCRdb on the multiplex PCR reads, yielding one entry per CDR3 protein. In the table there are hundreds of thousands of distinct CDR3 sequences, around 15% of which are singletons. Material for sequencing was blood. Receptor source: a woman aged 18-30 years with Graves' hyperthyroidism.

The CDR3 DNA sequence: TGCGCCAGCGAGGACATCCCCTCTGGGGCCAACGTCCTGACTTTC. This codes for CASEDIPSGANVLTF. This sequence joins TRBV5-1 and TRBJ2-6, with D perhaps matching TRBD1 (5 bases). The CDR3 length is 15 residues. In germline, CDR1 is SGHRS, CDR2 YFSETQ. V was trimmed by 7 bases and J by 0 bases, leaving 11 bases between them.

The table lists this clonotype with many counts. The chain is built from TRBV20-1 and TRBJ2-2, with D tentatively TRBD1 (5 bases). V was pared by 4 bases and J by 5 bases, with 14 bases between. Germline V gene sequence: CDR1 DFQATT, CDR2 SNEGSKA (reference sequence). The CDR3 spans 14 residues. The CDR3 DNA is TGCAGTGCTAAAGTGTCAGGGCCGACCGGGGAGCTGTTTTTT. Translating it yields CSAKVSGPTGELFF.

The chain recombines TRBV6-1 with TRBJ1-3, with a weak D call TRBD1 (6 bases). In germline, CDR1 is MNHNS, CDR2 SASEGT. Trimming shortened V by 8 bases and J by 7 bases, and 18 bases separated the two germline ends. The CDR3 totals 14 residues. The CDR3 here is CASGLQGLRNTIYF. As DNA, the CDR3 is TGTGCCAGCGGACTACAGGGACTCAGGAACACCATATATTTT.

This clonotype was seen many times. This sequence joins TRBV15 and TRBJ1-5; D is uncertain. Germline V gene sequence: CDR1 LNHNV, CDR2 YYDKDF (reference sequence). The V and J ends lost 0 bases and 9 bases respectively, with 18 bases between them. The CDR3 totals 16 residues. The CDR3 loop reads CATSRDRLTDLRPQHF. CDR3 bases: TGTGCCACCAGCAGAGACCGTCTGACGGATCTTCGGCCCCAGCATTTT.

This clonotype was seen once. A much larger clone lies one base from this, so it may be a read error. The CDR3 DNA follows: TGTGCCTGGGGGGGGCCCTACAATGAGCAGTACTTC. Encoded protein: CAWGGPYNEQYF. This chain joins TRBV30 and TRBJ2-1, with D perhaps TRBD1 or TRBD2 (6 bases each). The DNA end is a closer match to TRBJ2-7, so the J assignment may be wrong. From germline, CDR1 is GTSNPN and CDR2 SVGIG (reference sequence). The CDR3 covers 12 residues.

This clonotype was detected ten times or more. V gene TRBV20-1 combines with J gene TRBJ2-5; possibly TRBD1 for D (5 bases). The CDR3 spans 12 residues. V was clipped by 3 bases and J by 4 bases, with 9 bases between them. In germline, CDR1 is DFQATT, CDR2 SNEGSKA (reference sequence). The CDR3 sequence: CSASRVGETQYF. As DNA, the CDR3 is TGCAGTGCTAGCAGGGTAGGAGAGACCCAGTACTTC.

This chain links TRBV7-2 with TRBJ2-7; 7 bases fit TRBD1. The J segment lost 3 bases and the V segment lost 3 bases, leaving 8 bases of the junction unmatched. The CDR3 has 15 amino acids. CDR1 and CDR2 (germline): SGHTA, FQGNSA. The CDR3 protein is CASSFSEGANYEQYF. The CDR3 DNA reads TGTGCCAGCAGCTTTAGTGAGGGGGCAAACTACGAGCAGTACTTC.

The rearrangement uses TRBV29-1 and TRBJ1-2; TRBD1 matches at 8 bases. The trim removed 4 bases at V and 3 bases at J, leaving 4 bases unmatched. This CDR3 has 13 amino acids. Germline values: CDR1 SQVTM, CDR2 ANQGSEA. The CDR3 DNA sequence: TGCAGCGTTGGGACAGGGATAGACTATGGCTACACCTTC. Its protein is CSVGTGIDYGYTF.